Listed below are T cell receptor beta chains from one sample, sequenced in a study of blood T cell repertoires in COVID-19. The protocol was immunoSEQ multiplex PCR, while the TCRdb copy is restricted to in-frame clones and leaves out a portion. The sample has a few hundred thousand clones, 81% seen once. The sample comprised peripheral blood. Receptors originate from a human donor with acute or convalescent COVID-19. The donor label of this sample is uncertain. CDR3s include the opening cysteine and the closing phenylalanine or tryptophan. D genes are given only for firm matches. Some rows mark clone size as missing; the rest say once, few, many or name a class of expanded clone.

>-|-|13|TRBV14|TRBJ1-3
CASRGQTGNTIYF
TGTGCCAGCCGTGGACAAACAGGAAACACCATATATTTT
>many|-|13|TRBV7-9|TRBJ1-1
CASKGRGNSEAFF
TGTGCCAGCAAGGGGCGTGGAAACAGTGAAGCTTTCTTT
>-|-|13|TRBV3-1/TRBV3-2|TRBJ1-2
CASSQRGGWGYTF
TGTGCCAGCAGCCAGAGAGGGGGTTGGGGCTACACCTTC
>-|TRBD1|15|TRBV5-4|TRBJ2-7
CASSSLPDRAYEQYF
TGTGCCAGCAGCTCCCTCCCGGACAGGGCCTACGAGCAGTACTTC
>-|-|16|TRBV5-1|TRBJ1-2
CASSLAGAGEIYGYTF
TGCGCCAGCAGCTTGGCCGGAGCAGGGGAGATCTATGGCTACACCTTC
>few|TRBD2|14|TRBV19|TRBJ2-1
CASSGLGEDNEQFF
TGTGCCAGTAGCGGACTAGGGGAAGACAATGAGCAGTTCTTC
>-|-|15|TRBV19|TRBJ2-3
CASSRGKARTDTQYF
TGTGCCAGTAGTAGAGGGAAGGCCCGCACAGATACGCAGTATTTT
>-|-|14|TRBV6-6|TRBJ1-2
CATRGQQNNYGYTF
TGTGCCACCCGCGGACAGCAAAATAACTATGGCTACACCTTC
>few|-|13|TRBV30|TRBJ2-7
CAWSYGEGVEQYF
TGTGCCTGGAGCTACGGTGAGGGGGTTGAGCAGTACTTC
>once|-|14|TRBV18|TRBJ1-1
CASSSHVGSTEAFF
TGTGCCAGCTCATCCCACGTGGGGAGCACTGAAGCTTTCTTT